The next 5 T cell receptor beta chains were all read from a single sample in a study of metastatic and nonmetastatic thyroid tumors. TCRdb re-processed the PCR reads through MiXCR. The data contain 20,000 to 25,000 clones, 10% to 12% of them singletons. Every patient was untreated before thyroid surgery. The sequenced sample was blood. The receptors derive from a female donor with papillary thyroid cancer or a benign thyroid nodule (not recorded which). Some clones in this sample may be carry-over from other donors' samples.

This clone was observed many times. The CDR3: CASQERVTAWETQYF. CDR3 DNA: TGTGCCAGCCAGGAAAGAGTGACAGCTTGGGAGACCCAGTACTTC. The V and J genes are TRBV6-2 or TRBV6-3 and TRBJ2-5; a possible D gene is TRBD1 (5 bases). The CDR3 sequence is 15 residues long. Germline lookup yields CDR1 MNHEY and CDR2 SVGEGT. The V end was cut by 8 bases, the J end by 5 bases, with 21 bases between.

This clone was seen repeatedly, ten times or more. The CDR3 DNA reads TGTGCCAGTAGTATTCGGGGGCAGACTGAAGCTTTCTTT. Translated: CASSIRGQTEAFF. The rearrangement uses TRBV19 and TRBJ1-1; possibly TRBD1 for D (6 bases). The CDR3 is 13 amino acids. The germline CDR1 and CDR2 sequences are LNHDA and SQIVND (reference sequence). V lost 3 bases, J lost 5 bases, and 10 bases lay in between.

With respect to this clone: An end of the junction does not agree with germline; a read error may underlie this. The chain links TRBV11-2 to TRBJ2-5; 16 nucleotides agree with TRBD2. Germline V gene data show CDR1 as SGHAT and CDR2 as FQNNGV. The CDR3 extends over 18 amino acids. CDR3 bases: TGTGCCAGCAGATTAGATGGGACTAGCGGGAGGGCCGGGGAGACACAGTACTTC. Translating it yields CASRLDGTSGRAGETQYF. The entire variable domain, with the rest obtained from reference TRBV11-2 and TRBJ2-5, is as follows: EAGVAQSPRYKIIEKRQSVAFWCNPISGHATLYWYQQILGQGPKLLIQFQNNGVVDDSQLPKDRFSAERLKGVDSTLKIQPAKLEDSAVYLCASRLDGTSGRAGETQYFGPGTRLLVL.

This clone was counted many times. This sequence joins TRBV12-3 or TRBV12-4 and TRBJ2-3, with TRBD2 matching 10 bases. With 5 bases clipped from V and 6 bases from J, the junction kept 11 bases outside the gene matches. The CDR3 loop spans 16 amino acids. CDR3 DNA sequence: TGTGCCAGCAGTGCCTTCCTAGCGGGAGATGAGGATACGCAGTATTTT. It translates to CASSAFLAGDEDTQYF.

The chain is built from TRBV6-4 and TRBJ1-3; D may be TRBD1 (5 bases). The CDR3 sequence is 15 residues long. Germline lookup yields CDR1 MRHNA and CDR2 SNTAGT. V lost 5 bases and J 0 bases, leaving 11 bases between the germline ends. CDR3 sequence: CASSYRCPSGNTIYF. The CDR3 DNA is TGTGCCAGCAGTTACAGGTGCCCCTCTGGAAACACCATATATTTT.